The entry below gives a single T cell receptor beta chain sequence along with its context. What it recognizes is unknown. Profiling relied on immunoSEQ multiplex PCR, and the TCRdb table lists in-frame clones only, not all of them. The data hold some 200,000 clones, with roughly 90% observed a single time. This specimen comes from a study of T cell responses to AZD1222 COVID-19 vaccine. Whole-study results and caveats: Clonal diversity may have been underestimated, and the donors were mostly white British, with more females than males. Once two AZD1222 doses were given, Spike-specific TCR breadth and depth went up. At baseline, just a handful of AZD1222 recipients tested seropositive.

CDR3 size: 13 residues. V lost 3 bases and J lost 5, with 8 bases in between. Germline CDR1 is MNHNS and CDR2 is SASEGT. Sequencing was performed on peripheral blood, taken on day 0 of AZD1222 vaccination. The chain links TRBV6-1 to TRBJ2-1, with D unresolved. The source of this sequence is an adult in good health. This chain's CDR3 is CASSDPYHNEQFF. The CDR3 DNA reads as TGTGCCAGCAGTGATCCTTACCACAATGAGCAGTTCTTC.